This paragraph covers one TCR beta chain sequence. The V end was cut by 5 bases, the J end by 8 bases, with 15 bases between. Germline CDR1 reads DFQATT; CDR2 reads SNEGSKA (reference sequence). The CDR3 is made up of 12 amino acids. This sample stems from a study of response to subunit inactivated influenza vaccine. MiXCR, run by TCRdb on the RT-PCR reads, gives a single entry per CDR3 protein. The table includes hundreds of thousands of distinct CDR3 sequences, around 15% detected once. The material sequenced was PBMCs from blood, taken less than 15 days before vaccination. This TCR was recovered from a man aged 50 to 59 who received an inactivated influenza vaccine. This chain uses TRBV20-1 with TRBJ1-2; D unresolved. In DNA, the CDR3 is TGCAGTGCTTGGACTCCACGCGGGGGCTACACCTTC. Translated: CSAWTPRGGYTF.